This T cell receptor beta chain was sequenced for a study of blood T cell repertoires in COVID-19. Assay: immunoSEQ multiplex PCR; the TCRdb copy retains only in-frame clones and omits some. Of roughly 250,000 clones listed, about 90% are singletons. V lost 6 bases to trimming and J lost 6 bases, with 18 bases between them. CDR1 is SGHDT, CDR2 YYEEEE, per germline. CDR3 length: 15 residues. Sequencing input: PBMCs or T cells enriched from blood (not recorded which). The chain recombines TRBV5-6 with TRBJ2-2; tentative D call: TRBD1 (6 bases). This TCR came from a man over 45 who had been exposed to COVID-19. The DNA for the CDR3 is TGTGCCAGCATAGGGGGTCTAGGAGGTCCCGGGGAGCTGTTTTTT. Protein product: CASIGGLGGPGELFF.